The 24 T cell receptor beta chains given below trace back to one sample, sequenced in a study of blood T cell repertoires in COVID-19. This table comes from immunoSEQ multiplex PCR, and its TCRdb copy is limited to in-frame clones, with some not included. The table records some 40,000 clones, less than 90% of them present only once. The specimen sequenced was peripheral blood. The receptors were gathered from a man between 65 and 85 years old with acute or convalescent COVID-19.

This sequence joins TRBV27 and TRBJ1-3; the D gene is possibly TRBD1 (6 bases). Trimming took 0 bases from V and 0 from J, leaving 9 bases between them. CDR1 and CDR2 from the germline V gene are MNHEY and SMNVEV (reference sequence). The CDR3 runs 16 residues. CDR3 sequence reads: CASSLSQGFSGNTIYF. CDR3 nucleotide sequence: TGTGCCAGCAGTTTATCGCAGGGGTTCTCTGGAAACACCATATATTTT.

The chain uses TRBV5-6 and TRBJ1-1; TRBD1 matches at 10 bases. The CDR3 extends over 16 amino acids. After removal of 3 bases from V and 0 bases from J, the junction contained 5 bases not matched to a gene. Per the germline V gene, CDR1 is SGHDT and CDR2 is YYEEEE. For the CDR3, the DNA is TGTGCCAGCAGCTCCGGGACAGGGGAACTGAACACTGAAGCTTTCTTT. The encoded protein is CASSSGTGELNTEAFF.

The chain combines TRBV10-1 with TRBJ2-1; 13 nucleotides match TRBD2. The germline gives CDR1 WNHNN, CDR2 SYGVQD (reference sequence). V trimming: 0 bases; J trimming: 4 bases; junction bases outside the gene matches: 6. This CDR3 is 18 amino acids long. CDR3 in amino acids: CASSESRTSGRKYNEQFF. The CDR3 coding sequence is TGCGCCAGCAGTGAGTCCCGGACTAGCGGGAGAAAGTACAATGAGCAGTTCTTC.

This rearrangement joins TRBV28 to TRBJ1-3, with a weak D call TRBD1 (6 bases). Trimming cost V 5 bases and J 0 bases, with 14 bases left between them. CDR1 is MDHEN, CDR2 SYDVKM, per germline. The CDR3 loop spans 16 amino acids. CDR3 DNA: TGTGCCAGCAGTACCCCGACAGGAGGCTCTGGAAACACCATATATTTT. It is translated as CASSTPTGGSGNTIYF.

The CDR3 spells CATSRGGREYNEQFF. Written as DNA, the CDR3 is TGTGCCACCAGCAGGGGAGGGAGGGAATACAATGAGCAGTTCTTC. The chain couples TRBV15 to TRBJ2-1; 7 bases are shared with TRBD2. CDR3 length: 15 residues. Germline values: CDR1 LNHNV, CDR2 YYDKDF (reference sequence). Trimming cost V 3 bases and J 4 bases; bases outside gene matches: 6.

The chain employs TRBV29-1 and TRBJ1-1, with D unclear. Germline V gene data show CDR1 as SQVTM and CDR2 as ANQGSEA. V shed 6 bases and J shed 7 bases, with 15 bases lying between them. The CDR3 has 12 amino acids. The CDR3 bases are TGCAGCGTGAATGGAGGAGAGCGTGAAGCTTTCTTT. This translates into CSVNGGEREAFF.

The chain joins TRBV2 to TRBJ2-2; weak D call: TRBD1 (6 bases). The CDR3 sequence is 14 residues long. The germline gives CDR1 SNHLY, CDR2 FYNNEI. The germline V and J ends were trimmed by 3 bases and 5 bases, with 10 bases remaining between them. The CDR3 region has the DNA TGTGCCAGCAGTGACGGCAGGGGAACCGGGGAGCTGTTTTTT. It specifies CASSDGRGTGELFF. Combining the CDR3 with reference TRBV2 and TRBJ2-2 gives the whole variable domain EPEVTQTPSHQVTQMGQEVILRCVPISNHLYFYWYRQILGQKVEFLVSFYNNEISEKSEIFDDQFSVERPDGSNFTLKIRSTKLEDSAMYFCASSDGRGTGELFFGEGSRLTVL.

The J gene is TRBJ1-2, the V gene TRBV7-9; D unresolved. The CDR3 runs to 12 residues. The germline V gene encodes CDR1 SEHNR and CDR2 FQNEAQ (reference sequence). V was trimmed by 0 bases and J by 6 bases, leaving 5 bases between them. The CDR3 spells CASSLARDGYTF. As DNA, the CDR3 is TGTGCCAGCAGCTTAGCGAGGGATGGCTACACCTTC.

The chain couples TRBV2 to TRBJ1-1; D is undetermined. Germline V CDR1 and CDR2: SNHLY, FYNNEI. V was clipped by 6 bases and J by 4 bases, with 12 bases between them. The CDR3 is 13 residues long. The CDR3 region is CASRREESTEAFF. CDR3 sequence (DNA): TGTGCCAGCAGAAGGGAGGAGAGCACTGAAGCTTTCTTT.

The V and J genes are TRBV13 and TRBJ2-5, with D possibly TRBD2 on 6 matching bases. The CDR3 has 12 residues. Germline CDR1 and CDR2: PRHDT and FYEKMQ (reference sequence). V lost 8 bases and J lost 3, with 10 bases in between. The CDR3 loop reads CASRGIKETQYF. In DNA, the CDR3 is TGTGCCAGCCGCGGGATAAAAGAGACCCAGTACTTC. Complete variable domain (other parts from reference TRBV13 and TRBJ2-5): AAGVIQSPRHLIKEKRETATLKCYPIPRHDTVYWYQQGPGQDPQFLISFYEKMQSDKGSIPDRFSAQQFSDYHSELNMSSLELGDSALYFCASRGIKETQYFGPGTRLLVL.

V is TRBV5-5 and J is TRBJ2-1, with 13 bases that match TRBD2. V lost 4 bases and J lost 7; bases outside the gene matches: 11. This CDR3 has 17 amino acids. Germline CDR1 reads SGHKS; CDR2 reads YYEKEE (reference sequence). The CDR3 reads CASSPGLAGFVMNEQFF. CDR3 DNA sequence: TGTGCCAGCAGCCCGGGACTAGCGGGATTTGTCATGAATGAGCAGTTCTTC.

This rearrangement joins TRBV5-1 to TRBJ1-1; D gene ambiguous. The CDR3 length is 13 residues. Per germline, CDR1 SGHRS and CDR2 YFSETQ. Between the trimmed V and J ends, which lost 0 bases and 3 bases, there was a span of 6 bases. CDR3 residues: CASSLGEHTEAFF. The CDR3 DNA reads as TGCGCCAGCAGCTTGGGGGAGCACACTGAAGCTTTCTTT. Together with reference TRBV5-1 and TRBJ1-1, the CDR3 gives the full variable domain: KAGVTQTPRYLIKTRGQQVTLSCSPISGHRSVSWYQQTPGQGLQFLFEYFSETQRNKGNFPGRFSGRQFSNSRSEMNVSTLELGDSALYLCASSLGEHTEAFFGQGTRLTVV.

The chain carries TRBV7-8 and TRBJ2-1; a possible D gene is TRBD2 (6 bases). This CDR3 is 13 amino acids long. In germline, CDR1 is SGHVS, CDR2 FQNEAQ. V lost 5 bases to trimming and J lost 5 bases, with 10 bases between them. CDR3 DNA: TGTGCCAGCAGCATCCAGCGGGACAATGAGCAGTTCTTC. This encodes CASSIQRDNEQFF.

The V and J genes are TRBV19 and TRBJ2-5; weak D call: TRBD1 (6 bases). Germline V gene sequence: CDR1 LNHDA, CDR2 SQIVND (reference sequence). With 3 bases removed from V and 2 bases from J, the gap between germline ends came to 16 bases. The CDR3 is 16 amino acids. The CDR3 is CASSILSPRGQETQYF. The CDR3, as DNA: TGTGCCAGTAGTATCCTGAGTCCAAGGGGGCAAGAGACCCAGTACTTC.

The V and J genes are TRBV19 and TRBJ1-1; D gene ambiguous. V shed 3 bases and J shed 1 base, with 12 bases lying between them. The V gene's germline CDR1 is LNHDA and CDR2 SQIVND (reference sequence). CDR3 length: 15 amino acids. CDR3 coding DNA: TGTGCCAGTAGTATCGTCGGGGTGAGGAACACTGAAGCTTTCTTT. This translates into CASSIVGVRNTEAFF. Combining the CDR3 with reference TRBV19 and TRBJ1-1 gives the whole variable domain DGGITQSPKYLFRKEGQNVTLSCEQNLNHDAMYWYRQDPGQGLRLIYYSQIVNDFQKGDIAEGYSVSREKKESFPLTVTSAQKNPTAFYLCASSIVGVRNTEAFFGQGTRLTVV.

This clone is a singleton in its sample. V is TRBV28 and J is TRBJ2-5, with 7 bases fitting TRBD2. J lost 4 bases, V lost 5 bases, and 10 bases had no gene match. Germline loops: CDR1 MDHEN, CDR2 SYDVKM. The CDR3 is made up of 15 amino acids. CDR3 coding DNA: TGTGCCAGCAGTCCCGGGAAGGCGGGAGCAGAGACCCAGTACTTC. It specifies CASSPGKAGAETQYF.

The J gene is TRBJ1-5, the V gene TRBV18; D is ambiguous. Germline CDR1 and CDR2: KGHSH and LQKENI. The V and J ends lost 3 bases and 6 bases respectively, with 9 bases between them. The CDR3 has 13 amino acids. The CDR3 region is CASSPAGIQPQHF. DNA for the CDR3: TGTGCCAGCTCACCCGCAGGAATTCAGCCCCAGCATTTT. Looking up the rest from reference TRBV18 and TRBJ1-5 gives the full variable domain: NAGVMQNPRHLVRRRGQEARLRCSPMKGHSHVYWYRQLPEEGLKFMVYLQKENIIDESGMPKERFSAEFPKEGPSILRIQQVVRGDSAAYFCASSPAGIQPQHFGDGTRLSIL.

The gene calls are TRBV6-5 and TRBJ1-3; D call uncertain. The CDR3 contains 14 residues. CDR1 is MNHEY, CDR2 SVGAGI, per germline. Trimming removed 6 bases from V and 0 bases from J, with 9 bases in between. CDR3 residues: CASRARFSGNTIYF. The CDR3 region has the DNA TGTGCCAGCAGGGCCCGATTCTCTGGAAACACCATATATTTT.

The chain links TRBV5-4 to TRBJ1-3; the D is unclear. The CDR3 loop spans 15 amino acids. Trimming pared 0 bases from V and 0 bases from J, leaving 7 bases between. Germline V lookup: CDR1 SGHNT, CDR2 YYREEE (reference sequence). The CDR3 sequence: CASSLDVYSGNTIYF. CDR3 bases: TGTGCCAGCAGCTTGGATGTCTACTCTGGAAACACCATATATTTT.

The V and J genes are TRBV27 and TRBJ1-3; possibly TRBD1 for D (5 bases). Germline V lookup: CDR1 MNHEY, CDR2 SMNVEV (reference sequence). The CDR3 spans 17 residues. V was cut by 7 bases and J by 0 bases, with 19 bases left in between. The CDR3 DNA follows: TGTGCCAGCAATCCCCTGGGGCCTCCAAGCTCTGGAAACACCATATATTTT. This translates into CASNPLGPPSSGNTIYF.

V and J are TRBV15 and TRBJ2-1; D is perhaps TRBD2 (6 bases). V dropped 6 bases and J dropped 1 base, with 13 bases sitting between them. CDR3 length equals 15 residues. Germline V CDR1 and CDR2: LNHNV, YYDKDF (reference sequence). The CDR3 region is CATRGSGISYNEQFF. Written as DNA, the CDR3 is TGTGCCACCAGGGGTAGCGGAATATCCTACAATGAGCAGTTCTTC.

This clone was detected only once. CDR3 sequence reads: CASRKTSGHNEQFF. The CDR3 nucleotides are TGTGCCAGCAGAAAGACTAGCGGACACAATGAGCAGTTCTTC. The rearrangement joins TRBV25-1 to TRBJ2-1; TRBD2 aligns across 9 bases. Germline V lookup: CDR1 MGHDK, CDR2 SYGVNS. The junction had 5 bases not matched to a gene; V was cut back by 6 bases and J by 5 bases. The CDR3 covers 14 residues.

The CDR3 region is CASSYRPTPNPTDTQYF. The DNA of the CDR3 is TGTGCCAGCAGTTATAGGCCGACACCGAATCCCACAGATACGCAGTATTTT. The chain carries TRBV6-2 or TRBV6-3 and TRBJ2-3; D is uncertain. The V end was cut by 3 bases, the J end by 2 bases, with 18 bases between. The CDR3 loop spans 17 amino acids. The germline gives CDR1 MNHEY, CDR2 SVGEGT.

The chain joins TRBV4-3 to TRBJ2-3; a weak D match, TRBD1 (6 bases). There are 16 residues in the CDR3. Germline values: CDR1 LGHNA, CDR2 YSLEER. Trimming pared 0 bases from V and 5 bases from J, leaving 15 bases between. The CDR3 nucleotides read TGCGCCAGCAGCCAAGACTGGGGGCGAGAAGGAGATACGCAGTATTTT. It codes for CASSQDWGREGDTQYF.